The clone carrying this TCR beta chain was recorded at least ten times. Its antigen remains unidentified. CDR3 length: 11 amino acids. Germline CDR1 ENHRY, CDR2 SYGVKD. With 6 bases removed from V and 5 bases from J, the gap between germline ends came to 4 bases. Researchers sorted naive CD8 T cells as cells that were CD8+CD4-CCR7+CD45RA+. These data originate in a study of molecular identifiers for immune sequencing clone quantification. Study-wide points: It was shown that clones above 20 RNA copies held over 99% of effector molecules, but under 1% in naive cells.

Each CDR3 protein is one row after TCRdb ran MiXCR on the PCR reads. The top ten hold 7.1% of the sample, which has about 40,000 distinct CDR3 sequences, less than 20% seen once. The sequence was obtained from a human donor in good health. Some libraries in this study had Jurkat cell RNA spiked in. The sequenced sample consisted of naive CD8+ T cells from blood, with Jurkat cell RNA spiked in. The subset: FACS-sorted CD8+CD4-CCR7+CD45RA+ naive T cells. The chain links TRBV10-3 to TRBJ2-2; no definite D call. The CDR3 loop reads CAIRGTGELFF. In DNA, the CDR3 is TGTGCCATCAGAGGGACCGGGGAGCTGTTTTTT.